This T cell receptor (beta chain) originates from a study of blood T cell repertoires in COVID-19. About the research overall: The samples span acute and convalescent COVID-19 from the United States, Italy and Spain.

Germline V gives CDR1 SEHNR, CDR2 FQNEAQ (reference sequence). The CDR3 runs 14 residues. V gave up 4 bases and J gave up 5 bases; unmatched junction bases: 2. Seattle's enrolled individuals joined amid active infection and were then monitored longitudinally. Libraries were prepared by immunoSEQ multiplex PCR; TCRdb keeps only in-frame clonotypes and omits some of them. The table shows hundreds of thousands of clones, with 89% occurring only once. The rearrangement joins TRBV7-9 to TRBJ2-3, with 11 positions matching TRBD1. This clonotype originated in a woman in her 30s with COVID-19, enrolled during active disease. Sequencing was carried out using peripheral blood. The CDR3 DNA is TGTGCCAGCAGCTCGGGACAGGGGGGAGATACGCAGTATTTT. Its translation: CASSSGQGGDTQYF.